The rows below give T cell receptor beta chains drawn from one sample of a study of human T cells and chemical hapten exposure. Each CDR3 protein gets one entry after TCRdb re-called the RACE reads with MiXCR. This sample has more than 85,000 distinct CDR3 sequences, with less than 40% found just once. The sample in question was whole blood, obtained in connection with sensitization to the hapten diphenylcyclopropenone (DPC). All receptors derive from a man aged 35-49 years with alopecia areata. Some clones in this sample may be carry-over from other donors' samples. Both conserved end residues are part of each CDR3. The D gene is left open where the match is weak. The listing skips clone size in some rows; elsewhere it reads once, few, many or a size class.

J gene,clone size,V gene,D gene,CDR3 protein,CDR3 DNA
TRBJ1-2,.,TRBV15,.,CATSRAGGNYGYTF,TGTGCCACCAGCAGAGCCGGAGGGAACTATGGCTACACCTTC
TRBJ2-5,.,TRBV9,.,CASSVQGRGETQYF,TGTGCCAGCAGCGTCCAGGGGAGGGGAGAGACCCAGTACTTC
TRBJ1-6,.,TRBV12-3/TRBV12-4,.,CASSLVGRGNSPLHF,TGTGCCAGCAGTTTAGTGGGTAGAGGTAATTCACCCCTCCACTTT
TRBJ2-7,.,TRBV7-8,.,CASSSVADGYEQYF,TGTGCCAGCAGCTCGGTGGCGGACGGGTACGAGCAGTACTTC
TRBJ2-3,.,TRBV29-1,TRBD2,CSATSGSRTDTQYF,TGCAGCGCGACTAGCGGGTCTCGCACAGATACGCAGTATTTT
TRBJ2-5,once,TRBV7-2,TRBD2,CASSLALAGGSETQYF,TGTGCCAGCAGCTTAGCCCTAGCGGGAGGTTCGGAGACCCAGTACTTC
TRBJ1-6,few,TRBV12-3/TRBV12-4,TRBD1,CASSRGQGIRPLHF,TGTGCCAGCAGTAGGGGACAGGGGATCAGACCCCTCCACTTT
TRBJ1-1,few,TRBV12-5,.,CASASRLGGTEAFF,TGTGCTAGTGCCTCCCGATTGGGCGGAACTGAAGCTTTCTTT
TRBJ2-3,.,TRBV7-8,.,CASSLVLGTSTDTQYF,TGTGCCAGCAGCTTAGTTTTGGGGACTAGCACAGATACGCAGTATTTT
TRBJ2-3,.,TRBV7-2,TRBD2,CASRLSGSIDTQYF,TGTGCCAGCAGATTGAGCGGGAGTATAGATACGCAGTATTTT
TRBJ2-3,few,TRBV9,.,CASSVATGASNTDTQYF,TGTGCCAGCAGCGTAGCTACGGGGGCGTCCAACACAGATACGCAGTATTTT
TRBJ2-7,few,TRBV6-1,TRBD1,CASSEFDRGFYEQYF,TGTGCCAGCAGTGAATTCGACAGGGGATTCTACGAGCAGTACTTC
TRBJ2-3,.,TRBV11-2,.,CASSLVLYRRADTQYF,TGTGCCAGCAGCTTAGTTCTTTACAGACGCGCAGATACGCAGTATTTT
TRBJ2-1,.,TRBV27,TRBD1,CASRARTGQGYNEQFF,TGTGCCAGCAGGGCGAGAACGGGACAGGGTTACAATGAGCAGTTCTTC
TRBJ2-4,few,TRBV28,TRBD2,CASSPPAGGDIQYF,TGTGCCAGCAGCCCCCCAGCGGGAGGGGACATTCAGTACTTC
TRBJ2-7,few,TRBV7-9,TRBD1,CASSVQGNSYEQYF,TGTGCCAGCAGCGTACAGGGGAACTCCTACGAGCAGTACTTC
TRBJ1-1,.,TRBV29-1,TRBD1,CSVETGGSMNTEAFF,TGCAGCGTAGAGACAGGGGGCAGTATGAACACTGAAGCTTTCTTT
TRBJ2-5,many,TRBV5-1,.,CASSLAGGRETQYF,TGCGCCAGCAGCTTGGCTGGAGGGAGAGAGACCCAGTACTTC
TRBJ2-1,.,TRBV7-2,.,CASSFSPGTGEQFF,TGTGCCAGCAGCTTCTCGCCTGGGACGGGAGAGCAGTTCTTC
TRBJ2-7,.,TRBV20-1,.,CSAPPTAGTRSF,TGCAGTGCTCCTCCGACGGCCGGGACACGGAGCTTC
TRBJ1-2,few,TRBV13,.,CASSAKILSMGRSYGYTF,TGTGCCAGCAGCGCAAAGATTTTAAGTATGGGAAGAAGCTATGGCTACACCTTC
TRBJ2-3,.,TRBV20-1,.,CSAYDTDTQYF,TGCAGTGCTTACGACACAGATACGCAGTATTTT
TRBJ2-1,.,TRBV7-2,TRBD2,CASSPHSGAAGGNEQFF,TGTGCCAGCAGCCCCCACTCTGGGGCTGCGGGGGGCAATGAGCAGTTCTTC
TRBJ2-4,.,TRBV12-5,.,CASGLVGGAIKYF,TGTGCTAGTGGTTTGGTGGGGGGGGCCATTAAGTACTTC
TRBJ2-7,.,TRBV28,.,CASIPSDRSGQYF,TGTGCCAGCATCCCTTCCGATAGGTCCGGGCAGTACTTC
TRBJ2-3,many,TRBV28,.,CASSLGGRTDTQYF,TGTGCCAGCAGTTTGGGGGGACGCACAGATACGCAGTATTTT
TRBJ2-1,.,TRBV7-2,TRBD2,CASSPWTGRDNEQFF,TGTGCCAGCAGCCCCTGGACCGGGAGGGACAATGAGCAGTTCTTC
TRBJ2-3,.,TRBV20-1,.,CSAMGGSTDTQYF,TGCAGTGCTATGGGAGGTTCCACAGATACGCAGTATTTT
TRBJ2-6,.,TRBV29-1,TRBD1,CSVTGGLSGANVLTF,TGCAGCGTAACAGGGGGCCTATCTGGGGCCAACGTCCTGACTTTC
TRBJ2-3,.,TRBV29-1,.,CSVDSGGLGTDTQYF,TGCAGCGTTGATTCCGGGGGGCTGGGCACAGATACGCAGTATTTT
TRBJ2-3,.,TRBV12-3/TRBV12-4,.,CASSFRGIRTDTQYF,TGTGCCAGCAGTTTCAGGGGTATAAGGACAGATACGCAGTATTTT
TRBJ2-1,.,TRBV10-3,TRBD1,CAISEGDSPVQFF,TGTGCCATCAGTGAAGGGGACAGCCCCGTGCAGTTCTTC
TRBJ2-5,few,TRBV2,TRBD1,CASNGRGQETQYF,TGTGCCAGCAATGGCAGGGGGCAAGAGACCCAGTACTTC
TRBJ2-3,few,TRBV7-2,.,CASSTSRRALSLSTDTQYF,TGTGCCAGCAGCACCTCTCGCAGGGCCCTGTCACTCAGCACAGATACGCAGTATTTT
TRBJ1-5,.,TRBV30,.,CAWSAVSSNQPQHF,TGTGCCTGGAGTGCAGTCAGTAGCAATCAGCCCCAGCATTTT
TRBJ2-3,few,TRBV24-1,.,CATSDLQGTGSTDTQYF,TGTGCCACCAGTGATTTGCAAGGGACTGGCAGCACAGATACGCAGTATTTT
TRBJ1-1,few,TRBV29-1,.,CSVGTSLAGAGTEAFF,TGCAGCGTTGGTACGAGTCTTGCGGGGGCCGGGACTGAAGCTTTCTTT
TRBJ2-7,.,TRBV30,TRBD1,CAWNTGGYEQYF,TGTGCCTGGAATACAGGGGGCTACGAGCAGTACTTC
TRBJ1-3,many,TRBV12-3/TRBV12-4,.,CASSKDSGNTIYF,TGTGCCAGCAGTAAGGACTCTGGAAACACCATATATTTT
TRBJ2-5,few,TRBV10-3,.,CAITGSPKETQYF,TGTGCCATCACCGGTTCACCGAAAGAGACCCAGTACTTC
TRBJ2-3,.,TRBV7-2,TRBD2,CASSLEGLAEVDTQYF,TGTGCCAGCAGCTTAGAGGGACTAGCGGAGGTAGATACGCAGTATTTT
TRBJ1-1,.,TRBV11-2,.,CASSLLPPETVEAFF,TGTGCCAGCAGCTTATTGCCCCCAGAGACGGTGGAAGCTTTCTTT